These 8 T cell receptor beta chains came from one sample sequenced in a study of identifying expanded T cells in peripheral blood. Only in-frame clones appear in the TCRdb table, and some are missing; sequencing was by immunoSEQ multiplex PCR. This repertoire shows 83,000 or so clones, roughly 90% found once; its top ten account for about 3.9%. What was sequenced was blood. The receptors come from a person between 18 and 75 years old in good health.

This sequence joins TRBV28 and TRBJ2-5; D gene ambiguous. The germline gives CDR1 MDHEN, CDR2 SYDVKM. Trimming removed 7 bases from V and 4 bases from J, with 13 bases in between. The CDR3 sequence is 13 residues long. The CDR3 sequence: CASNVILVETQYF. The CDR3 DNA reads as TGTGCCAGCAATGTTATCTTGGTAGAGACCCAGTACTTC.

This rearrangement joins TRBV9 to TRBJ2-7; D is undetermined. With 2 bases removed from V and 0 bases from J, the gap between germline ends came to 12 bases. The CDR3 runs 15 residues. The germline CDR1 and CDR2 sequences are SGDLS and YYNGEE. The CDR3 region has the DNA TGTGCCAGCAGCGTTGGGGTATCAGCCTCCTACGAGCAGTACTTC. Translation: CASSVGVSASYEQYF. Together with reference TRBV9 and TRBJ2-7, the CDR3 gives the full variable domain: DSGVTQTPKHLITATGQRVTLRCSPRSGDLSVYWYQQSLDQGLQFLIQYYNGEERAKGNILERFSAQQFPDLHSELNLSSLELGDSALYFCASSVGVSASYEQYFGPGTRLTVT.

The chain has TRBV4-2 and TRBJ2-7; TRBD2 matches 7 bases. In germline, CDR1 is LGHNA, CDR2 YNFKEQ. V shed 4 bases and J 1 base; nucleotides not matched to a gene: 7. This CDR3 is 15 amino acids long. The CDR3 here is CASSRLADPSYEQYF. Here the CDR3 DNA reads TGTGCCAGCAGCCGCCTAGCGGATCCTTCCTACGAGCAGTACTTC.

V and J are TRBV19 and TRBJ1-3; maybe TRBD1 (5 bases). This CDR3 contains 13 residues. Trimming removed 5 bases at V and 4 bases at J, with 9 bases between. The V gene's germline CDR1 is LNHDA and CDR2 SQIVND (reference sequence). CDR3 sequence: CASSPTVGNTIYF. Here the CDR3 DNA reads TGTGCCAGTAGTCCGACAGTAGGAAACACCATATATTTT. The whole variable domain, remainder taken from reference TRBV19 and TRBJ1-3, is DGGITQSPKYLFRKEGQNVTLSCEQNLNHDAMYWYRQDPGQGLRLIYYSQIVNDFQKGDIAEGYSVSREKKESFPLTVTSAQKNPTAFYLCASSPTVGNTIYFGEGSWLTVV.

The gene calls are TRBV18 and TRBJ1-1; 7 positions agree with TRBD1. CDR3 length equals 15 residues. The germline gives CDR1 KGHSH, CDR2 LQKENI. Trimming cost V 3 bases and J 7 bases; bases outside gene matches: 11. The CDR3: CASSPQVGGSYEAFF. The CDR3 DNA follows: TGTGCCAGCTCACCCCAGGTAGGGGGCAGCTATGAAGCTTTCTTT.

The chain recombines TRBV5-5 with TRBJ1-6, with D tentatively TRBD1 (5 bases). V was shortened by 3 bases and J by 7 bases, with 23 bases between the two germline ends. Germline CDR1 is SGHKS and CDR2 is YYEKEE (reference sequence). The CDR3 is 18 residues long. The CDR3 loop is CASSSLYRVPQGNSPLHF. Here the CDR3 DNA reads TGTGCCAGCAGCTCTCTCTACCGGGTCCCCCAGGGCAATTCACCCCTCCACTTT.

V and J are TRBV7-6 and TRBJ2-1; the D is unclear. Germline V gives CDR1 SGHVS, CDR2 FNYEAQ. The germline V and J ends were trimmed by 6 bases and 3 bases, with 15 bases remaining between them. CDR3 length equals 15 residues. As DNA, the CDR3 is TGTGCCAGCAGTCGTAGCTCTGGCGGCTACAATGAGCAGTTCTTC. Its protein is CASSRSSGGYNEQFF.

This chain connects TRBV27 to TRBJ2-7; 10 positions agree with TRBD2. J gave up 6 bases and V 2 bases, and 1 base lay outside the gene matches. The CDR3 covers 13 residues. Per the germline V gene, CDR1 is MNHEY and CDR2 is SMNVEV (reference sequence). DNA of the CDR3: TGTGCCAGCAGTTTAACTAGCGGGACCGAGCAGTACTTC. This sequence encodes CASSLTSGTEQYF.